This TCR beta chain was captured in a study of cytomegalovirus exposure and HLA in healthy donors. At the level of the study: It was reported in a later analysis that the same platform had been used for the 120 or so validation repertoires as for the 666 first-cohort repertoires.

The donors were part of the validation cohort of roughly 110 subjects. That cohort was separate from the first cohort, which comprised about 730 subjects. The V gene end was trimmed by 3 bases and the J gene end by 6 bases; junction bases not matched to a gene: 6. The germline V gene has CDR1 LNHDA and CDR2 SQIVND (reference sequence). The CDR3 length is 15 residues. The protocol was immunoSEQ multiplex PCR, while the TCRdb copy is restricted to in-frame clones and leaves out a portion. The profile shows a few hundred thousand clones, about 90% of them singletons. V gene TRBV19 combines with J gene TRBJ1-5; 9 positions agree with TRBD1. The material sequenced was PBMCs. The clonotype originates from a woman aged 18-29 years in good health and CMV-seronegative. CDR3 sequence reads: CASSILGTGSQPQHF. DNA of the CDR3: TGTGCCAGTAGTATCTTAGGGACAGGGAGTCAGCCCCAGCATTTT.